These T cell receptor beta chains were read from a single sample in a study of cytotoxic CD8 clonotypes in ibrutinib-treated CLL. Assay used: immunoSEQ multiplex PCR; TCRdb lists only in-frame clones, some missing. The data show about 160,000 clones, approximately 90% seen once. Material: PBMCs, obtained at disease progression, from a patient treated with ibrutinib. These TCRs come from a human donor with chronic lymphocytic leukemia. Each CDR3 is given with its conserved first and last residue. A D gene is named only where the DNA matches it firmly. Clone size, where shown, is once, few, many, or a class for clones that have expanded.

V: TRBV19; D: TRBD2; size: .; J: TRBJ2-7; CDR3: CASSSTSGRSSYEQYF
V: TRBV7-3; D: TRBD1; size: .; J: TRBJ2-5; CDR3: CASSARGTGEETQYF
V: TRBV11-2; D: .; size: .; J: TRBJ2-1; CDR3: CASSWTSNEQFF
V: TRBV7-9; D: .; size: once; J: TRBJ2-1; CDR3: CASSLGSSSSYNEQFF
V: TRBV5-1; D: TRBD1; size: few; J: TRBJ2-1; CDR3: CASSLNTGGSSYNEQFF
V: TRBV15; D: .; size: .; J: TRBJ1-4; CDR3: CATSFGRVDEKLFF
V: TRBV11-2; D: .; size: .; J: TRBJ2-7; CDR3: CASSPRLRGETYEQYF
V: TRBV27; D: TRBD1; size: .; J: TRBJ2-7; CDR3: CASKNRDRVYEQYF
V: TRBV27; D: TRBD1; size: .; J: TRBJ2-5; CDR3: CASRLGQGQETQYF
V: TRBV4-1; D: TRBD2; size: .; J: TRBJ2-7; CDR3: CASSLQTSGRRYEQYF
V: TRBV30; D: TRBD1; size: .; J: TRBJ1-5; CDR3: CAWGQGYQPQHF
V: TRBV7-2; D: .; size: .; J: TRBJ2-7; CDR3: CASSLAREPYEQYF
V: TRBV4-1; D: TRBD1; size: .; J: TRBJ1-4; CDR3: CASSRGTGTNEKLFF
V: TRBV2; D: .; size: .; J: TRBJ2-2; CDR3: CASISSENTGELFF
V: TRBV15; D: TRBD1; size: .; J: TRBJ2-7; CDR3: CATSIRTGPYEQYF
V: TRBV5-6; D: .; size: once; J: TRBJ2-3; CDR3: CASSLIQVEGTDTQYF
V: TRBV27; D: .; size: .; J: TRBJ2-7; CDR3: CASSAGTGRSEQYF
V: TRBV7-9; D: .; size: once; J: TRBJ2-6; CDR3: CASSPVSGANVLTF
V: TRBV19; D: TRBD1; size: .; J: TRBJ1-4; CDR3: CASSTRQGQTNEKLFF
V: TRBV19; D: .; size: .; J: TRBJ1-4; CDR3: CASCTNRVDEKLFF